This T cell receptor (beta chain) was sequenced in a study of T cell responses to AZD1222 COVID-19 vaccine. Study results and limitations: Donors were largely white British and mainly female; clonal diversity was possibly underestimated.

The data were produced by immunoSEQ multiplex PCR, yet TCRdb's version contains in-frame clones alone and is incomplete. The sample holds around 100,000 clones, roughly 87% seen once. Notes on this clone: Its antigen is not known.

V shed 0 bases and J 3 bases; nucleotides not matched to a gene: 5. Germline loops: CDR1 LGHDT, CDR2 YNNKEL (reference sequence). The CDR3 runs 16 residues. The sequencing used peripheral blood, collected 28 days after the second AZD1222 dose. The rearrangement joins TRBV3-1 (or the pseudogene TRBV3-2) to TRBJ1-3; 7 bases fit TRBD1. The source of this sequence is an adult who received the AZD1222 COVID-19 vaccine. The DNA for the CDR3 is TGTGCCAGCAGCCAAGATGCCAGGGGGTTTGGAAACACCATATATTTT. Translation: CASSQDARGFGNTIYF.